This is a list of T cell receptor beta chains from one sample in a study of shared clonotypes between healthy human individuals. Data came from immunoSEQ multiplex PCR; TCRdb stores just in-frame clones and leaves some out. The data show about 2.1 million clones, 80% to 95% seen once. The specimen was naive CD8+ T cells from PBMCs. The receptor set was obtained from a man between 18 and 35 years old in good health. Some clones in this sample may be carry-over from other donors' samples. Both conserved end residues are part of each CDR3. Each record gives: J gene, V gene, clone size, D gene, CDR3 DNA, CDR3 protein. A D gene is named only where the DNA matches it firmly. Some rows have no size entry. The others give once, few or many, or a class for an expanded clone.

J: TRBJ2-7
V: TRBV4-3
size: -
D: -
DNA: TGCGCCAGCAGCGCAAGACAGCACTACGAGCAGTACTTC
CDR3: CASSARQHYEQYF

J: TRBJ2-5
V: TRBV27
size: -
D: -
DNA: TGTGCCAGCAGTAGTGGAACAGTGCAAGAGACCCAGTACTTC
CDR3: CASSSGTVQETQYF

J: TRBJ2-3
V: TRBV12-5
size: -
D: -
DNA: TGTGCTAGTGGTTTGCTCCAAACAGATACGCAGTATTTT
CDR3: CASGLLQTDTQYF

J: TRBJ2-1
V: TRBV28
size: -
D: TRBD1
DNA: TGTGCCAGCACCTCGAGGCAGGGGGCACTCTACAATGAGCAGTTCTTC
CDR3: CASTSRQGALYNEQFF

J: TRBJ1-5
V: TRBV13
size: -
D: -
DNA: TGTGCCAGCAGCTTAGGAGGTAGCAATCAGCCCCAGCATTTT
CDR3: CASSLGGSNQPQHF

J: TRBJ2-7
V: TRBV28
size: -
D: -
DNA: TGTGCCAGCAGCCCCCAGGCCGCGGGATTCTACGAGCAGTACTTC
CDR3: CASSPQAAGFYEQYF

J: TRBJ1-1
V: TRBV5-1
size: -
D: -
DNA: TGCGCCAGCAGCTTGGCCGTGACAGGCCGGAACACTGAAGCTTTCTTT
CDR3: CASSLAVTGRNTEAFF

J: TRBJ2-7
V: TRBV2
size: -
D: TRBD2
DNA: TGTGCCAGCAGGCCCGCGGGAGGCTACTCCTACGAGCAGTACTTC
CDR3: CASRPAGGYSYEQYF

J: TRBJ2-1
V: TRBV5-8
size: -
D: -
DNA: TGTGCCAGCACACCAATTCCGGGCTCCCCTGGGGTACGTGAGCAGTTCTTC
CDR3: CASTPIPGSPGVREQFF

J: TRBJ2-7
V: TRBV10-1
size: once
D: -
DNA: TGCGCCAGCAGTGAGGCAAGGACCTACGAGCAGTACTTC
CDR3: CASSEARTYEQYF

J: TRBJ2-7
V: TRBV9
size: -
D: TRBD2
DNA: TGTGCCAGCAGCCAAACTAGCGGGAAGCTCTACGAGCAGTACTTC
CDR3: CASSQTSGKLYEQYF

J: TRBJ1-3
V: TRBV7-2
size: -
D: -
DNA: TGTGCCAGTTCTGATTCTGGAAACACCATATATTTT
CDR3: CASSDSGNTIYF

J: TRBJ2-3
V: TRBV9
size: -
D: -
DNA: TGTGCCAGCAGCGTAAGACAGAGCACAGATACGCAGTATTTT
CDR3: CASSVRQSTDTQYF

J: TRBJ1-4
V: TRBV5-6
size: -
D: TRBD1
DNA: TGTGCCAGCAGCTTCTCGCCAGGGGGGGTAAATGAAAAACTGTTTTTT
CDR3: CASSFSPGGVNEKLFF

J: TRBJ2-7
V: TRBV7-2
size: -
D: TRBD1
DNA: TGTGCCAGCAGCTCAAACAGGGGGCCGCGGTACGAGCAGTACTTC
CDR3: CASSSNRGPRYEQYF

J: TRBJ1-5
V: TRBV9
size: -
D: -
DNA: TGTGCCAGCAGCGTGTCCCAGGGCCTCAATCAGCCCCAGCATTTT
CDR3: CASSVSQGLNQPQHF